These 18 T cell receptor beta chains were all obtained from the same sample, sequenced in a study of T cells in Graves' hyperthyroidism and ophthalmopathy (dated by TCRdb to about 2019). Library preparation was by multiplex PCR. The sequencer was an Illumina HiSeq 2000. The TCR beta CDR3 regions were amplified from RNA transcripts. The first round of RT-PCR for the TCR CDR3 was performed with the HTBI primer set and the Qiagen OneStep RT-PCR kit. TCRdb ran its own pipeline on the public reads, namely fastp trimming at Q25 and MiXCR clone calling, and kept in-frame beta chains. Entries that share a CDR3 protein sequence are merged under the most common genes and DNA. The sample has 200,000 to 250,000 distinct CDR3 sequences on record, about 15% of them singletons. The ten largest clonotypes hold roughly 49% of the sample. Source material: blood. The origin of the receptors is a woman in her forties or fifties with Graves' hyperthyroidism.

This clonotype was seen many times. The chain joins TRBV30 to TRBJ2-2, with D maybe TRBD2 (5 bases). The CDR3 has 14 residues. Germline CDR1 and CDR2: GTSNPN and SVGIG (reference sequence). The V and J ends lost 1 base and 0 bases respectively, with 6 bases between them. The DNA of the CDR3 is TGTGCCTGGAGTGCGGGAACGAACACCGGGGAGCTGTTTTTT. It codes for CAWSAGTNTGELFF.

In nucleotides, the CDR3 is TGCGCCAGCAGCCAAGTTAATGATAATCAGCCCCAGCATTTT. Its protein product is CASSQVNDNQPQHF. The rearrangement links TRBV4-1 to TRBJ1-5, with D hard to call. V was clipped by 1 base and J by 4 bases, with 8 bases between them. The CDR3 spans 14 residues. Germline V lookup: CDR1 MGHRA, CDR2 YSYEKL.

This clonotype was observed at least ten times. This rearrangement joins TRBV20-1 to TRBJ2-1, with D perhaps TRBD1 (6 bases). The CDR3 length is 15 residues. Germline V gene lookup returns CDR1 DFQATT and CDR2 SNEGSKA (reference sequence). The V and J ends lost 4 bases and 0 bases respectively, with 13 bases between them. The CDR3 DNA is TGCAGTGCTACAGGGGTGGGGAGCTCCTACAATGAGCAGTTCTTC. It translates to CSATGVGSSYNEQFF.

This clonotype showed up just a few times. The chain combines TRBV12-3 or TRBV12-4 with TRBJ2-5; D may be TRBD1 or TRBD2 (7 bases each). The germline V and J ends were trimmed by 6 bases and 7 bases, with 18 bases remaining between them. The CDR3 length is 14 residues. The CDR3 DNA reads TGTGCCAGCAGCAAAAACTCAGGGGGGGGGACCCAGTACTTC. Residues: CASSKNSGGGTQYF.

This clonotype has a count of ten or more. V and J are TRBV11-2 and TRBJ2-3, with TRBD2 matching 12 bases. The CDR3 spans 16 residues. In germline, CDR1 is SGHAT, CDR2 FQNNGV. Unmatched junction bases numbered 2, after V lost 0 bases and J lost 4 bases. The chain's CDR3 is CASSLERLAGADTQYF. The CDR3 DNA sequence: TGTGCCAGCAGCTTAGAGAGACTAGCGGGAGCAGATACGCAGTATTTT.

This clonotype has at least ten counts. The rearrangement links TRBV3-1 to TRBJ1-5; D call uncertain. Germline loops: CDR1 LGHDT, CDR2 YNNKEL (reference sequence). This CDR3 has 15 amino acids. Deletions cut 4 bases from V and 6 bases from J, with 16 bases between. In DNA form, the CDR3 reads TGTGCCAGCAGCCTTCGTGCCACGGTCGGTCAGCCCCAGCATTTT. This sequence encodes CASSLRATVGQPQHF.

This clonotype appeared many times. The gene calls are TRBV7-9 and TRBJ1-6; perhaps TRBD1 as D (5 bases). Germline assignment: CDR1 SEHNR and CDR2 FQNEAQ (reference sequence). This CDR3 is built from 13 residues. The V and J ends lost 1 base and 10 bases respectively, with 8 bases between them. The CDR3 reads CASSLEGYSPLHF. CDR3 bases: TGTGCCAGCAGCTTAGAGGGGTACTCACCCCTCCACTTT. Supplemented by reference TRBV7-9 and TRBJ1-6, the full variable domain reads DTGVSQNPRHKITKRGQNVTFRCDPISEHNRLYWYRQTLGQGPEFLTYFQNEAQLEKSRLLSDRFSAERPKGSFSTLEIQRTEQGDSAMYLCASSLEGYSPLHFGNGTRLTVT.

This clonotype was found a few times. The junction shows a germline mismatch at one end, possibly a read error. CDR3 in amino acids: CSTRITGYEQYF. Here the CDR3 DNA reads TGCAGTACTAGGATAACAGGGTACGAGCAGTACTTC. The chain recombines TRBV20-1 with TRBJ2-7, with D perhaps TRBD1 (6 bases). From germline, CDR1 is DFQATT and CDR2 SNEGSKA (reference sequence). This CDR3 has 12 residues.

The chain couples TRBV7-9 to TRBJ2-2; TRBD1 might be the D (5 bases). CDR1 and CDR2 from the germline V gene are SEHNR and FQNEAQ (reference sequence). V lost 2 bases, J lost 1 base, and 5 bases lay in between. CDR3 length: 14 residues. As DNA, the CDR3 is TGTGCCAGCAGCTTACAGGGGAACACCGGGGAGCTGTTTTTT. Translated, it gives CASSLQGNTGELFF.

The table lists this clonotype with many counts. The chain uses TRBV6-1 and TRBJ1-1; a weak D match, TRBD1 (6 bases). With 5 bases removed from V and 7 bases from J, the gap between germline ends came to 26 bases. Germline V gene data show CDR1 as MNHNS and CDR2 as SASEGT. This CDR3 is built from 17 residues. The CDR3 DNA reads as TGTGCCAGCAGTTACGGGGCAGGGGTCAACCCTAGGGGTGAAGCTTTCTTT. It encodes CASSYGAGVNPRGEAFF.

J is TRBJ2-3 and V is TRBV10-3, with D possibly matching TRBD2 (6 bases). Trimming removed 8 bases at V and 0 bases at J, with 18 bases between. CDR1 ENHRY and CDR2 SYGVKD come from the germline V gene. This CDR3 comprises 16 residues. The CDR3 nucleotides are TGTGCCATCGCCGGAGATGGGGGGAGAAGCACAGATACGCAGTATTTT. Encoded protein: CAIAGDGGRSTDTQYF.

In its sample, this clonotype was seen many times. The V and J genes are TRBV20-1 and TRBJ2-2, with TRBD2 matching 7 bases. The J segment lost 2 bases and the V segment lost 5 bases, leaving 8 bases of the junction unmatched. The germline gives CDR1 DFQATT, CDR2 SNEGSKA (reference sequence). This CDR3 spans 15 amino acids. The chain's CDR3 is CSARPGTTNTGELFF. In DNA form, the CDR3 reads TGCAGTGCTCGGCCCGGGACTACTAACACCGGGGAGCTGTTTTTT.

This clonotype was seen a handful of times. The chain employs TRBV6-1 and TRBJ1-1, with a weak D call TRBD1 (5 bases). V lost 2 bases, J lost 5 bases, and 12 bases lay in between. The CDR3 consists of 14 residues. The germline V gene has CDR1 MNHNS and CDR2 SASEGT. CDR3 sequence: CASSEWGRSTEAFF. Written as DNA, the CDR3 is TGTGCCAGCAGTGAATGGGGCAGGTCGACTGAAGCTTTCTTT.

In this sample, this clonotype turned up many times. The chain employs TRBV20-1 and TRBJ1-2, with 8 nucleotides matching TRBD1. After removal of 5 bases from V and 5 bases from J, the junction contained 10 bases not matched to a gene. This CDR3 is built from 14 residues. Per the germline V gene, CDR1 is DFQATT and CDR2 is SNEGSKA (reference sequence). Written as DNA, the CDR3 is TGCAGTGCTTCCCCCGGGACAGGCTTGTATGGCTACACCTTC. Translating it yields CSASPGTGLYGYTF.

Only one count was recorded for this clonotype. This chain uses TRBV6-1 with TRBJ1-2, with D maybe TRBD1 (6 bases). Germline V gene sequence: CDR1 MNHNS, CDR2 SASEGT. The CDR3 runs 16 residues. The germline V and J ends were trimmed by 3 bases and 5 bases, with 19 bases remaining between them. CDR3 sequence (DNA): TGTGCCAGCAGTGAGTCCGACCCGGGTACAGGGTATGGCTACACCTTC. It translates to CASSESDPGTGYGYTF.

This clonotype was found many times. The chain recombines TRBV11-3 with TRBJ2-3; D uncertain. This CDR3 has 13 residues. Trimming shortened V by 5 bases and J by 5 bases, and 11 bases separated the two germline ends. Per the germline V gene, CDR1 is SGHNT and CDR2 is YENEEA. CDR3 region: CASSPLNVDTQYF. CDR3 nucleotides: TGTGCCAGCAGCCCCCTCAATGTAGATACGCAGTATTTT.

This clonotype was observed many times. The chain uses TRBV11-2 and TRBJ1-2; D remains ambiguous. The ends were cut back, 10 bases at V and 7 bases at J, with 19 bases in the middle. CDR1 SGHAT and CDR2 FQNNGV come from the germline V gene. This CDR3 has 13 residues. DNA of the CDR3: TGTGCCACCCCAACGCCGGGATTAGGTGGCTACACCTTC. Protein sequence: CATPTPGLGGYTF.

This clonotype was picked up many times. The chain is built from TRBV4-1 and TRBJ2-7, with D perhaps assigned TRBD1 or TRBD2 (5 bases each). V lost 1 base, J lost 6 bases, and 16 bases lay in between. The CDR3 loop spans 15 amino acids. CDR1 and CDR2 from the germline V gene are MGHRA and YSYEKL. The CDR3 DNA reads as TGCGCCAGCAGCCAAGCCGGGACCCTGCCTGGCGAGCAGTACTTC. Encoded protein: CASSQAGTLPGEQYF.